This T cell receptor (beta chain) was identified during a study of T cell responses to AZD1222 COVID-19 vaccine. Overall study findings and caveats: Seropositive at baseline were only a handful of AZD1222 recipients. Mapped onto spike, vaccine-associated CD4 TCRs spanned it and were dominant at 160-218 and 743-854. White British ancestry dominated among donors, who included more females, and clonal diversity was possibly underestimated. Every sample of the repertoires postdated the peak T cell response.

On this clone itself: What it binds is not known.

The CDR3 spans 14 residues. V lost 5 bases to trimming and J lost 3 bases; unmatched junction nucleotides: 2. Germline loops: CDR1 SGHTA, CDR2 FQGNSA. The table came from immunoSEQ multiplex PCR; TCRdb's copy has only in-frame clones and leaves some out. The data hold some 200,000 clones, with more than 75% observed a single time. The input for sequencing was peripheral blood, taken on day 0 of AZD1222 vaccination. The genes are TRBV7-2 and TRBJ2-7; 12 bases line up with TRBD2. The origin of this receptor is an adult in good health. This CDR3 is CASSPGLAGYEQYF. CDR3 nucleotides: TGTGCCAGCAGCCCGGGACTAGCGGGCTACGAGCAGTACTTC.